The rows below give T cell receptor beta chains drawn from one sample of a study of blood T cell repertoires in COVID-19. The data were produced by immunoSEQ multiplex PCR, yet TCRdb's version contains in-frame clones alone and is incomplete. Of approximately 250,000 clones detected, about nine tenths appear once; the ten largest clones hold 0.83%. Source material: peripheral blood. The receptors shown here come from a man aged 25-40 years with COVID-19, enrolled during active disease. Both conserved end residues are part of each CDR3.

j_call v_call cdr3_aa
TRBJ1-2 TRBV3-1/TRBV3-2 CASSQEQQGIYGYTF
TRBJ2-7 TRBV6-5 CASRPGQGVTYEQYF
TRBJ1-3 TRBV5-6 CASSSPGAWHSGNTIYF
TRBJ1-5 TRBV6-2/TRBV6-3 CASSYSQGRPQHF
TRBJ1-2 TRBV6-4 CASSERQIYGYTF
TRBJ2-3 TRBV4-2 CASSQGLAGHTDTQYF
TRBJ2-5 TRBV29-1 CSVDRGGEETQYF
TRBJ1-6 TRBV7-3 CASSSATGFPLHF
TRBJ1-1 TRBV2 CASSDLDRNMNTEAFF
TRBJ1-4 TRBV11-2 CASSSRDTATNEKLFF
TRBJ1-3 TRBV4-2 CASSQAIQGHGNTIYF